The sample holds a few counts of the clone carrying this T cell receptor (beta chain). What it binds is not known. Sampling consisted of one heparinised blood draw per donor, averaging about 110 mL. This sample was taken from a study of beta chain features in type 1 diabetes. Regarding the study as a whole: Shortening that was moderate but significant affected the TCRB CDR3s of Type 1 diabetes patients in all four CD4+ subsets.

The entirety of the isolated RNA underwent reverse transcription, so expressed TCRB transcripts were sequenced. The data were produced by immunoSEQ multiplex PCR, yet TCRdb's version contains in-frame clones alone and is incomplete. The sample shows hundreds of thousands of clones, under 20% of them seen only once. CDR3 length: 14 residues. The V end was cut by 5 bases, the J end by 1 base, with 11 bases between. The germline CDR1 and CDR2 sequences are LNHDA and SQIVND (reference sequence). This TCR was recovered from a woman aged 18-29 years in good health. The source material was naive CD4+ T cells from blood. The gene calls are TRBV19 and TRBJ1-1, with D hard to call. The CDR3 here is CASSSRQKNTEAFF. CDR3 DNA: TGTGCCAGTAGTTCAAGGCAAAAGAACACTGAAGCTTTCTTT. Full variable domain (missing parts from reference TRBV19 and TRBJ1-1): DGGITQSPKYLFRKEGQNVTLSCEQNLNHDAMYWYRQDPGQGLRLIYYSQIVNDFQKGDIAEGYSVSREKKESFPLTVTSAQKNPTAFYLCASSSRQKNTEAFFGQGTRLTVV.